This T cell receptor beta chain is from a study of blood T cell repertoires in COVID-19. Across the study: Sample material is recorded as cDNA or gDNA derived from T cells, B-cell-depleted T cells, or PBMCs.

Assay: immunoSEQ multiplex PCR; the TCRdb copy retains only in-frame clones and omits some. This table holds 200,000 to 250,000 clones, roughly 87% found once. Germline values: CDR1 MDHEN, CDR2 SYDVKM. The germline V and J ends were trimmed by 5 bases and 9 bases, with 20 bases remaining between them. The CDR3 has 14 residues. Those who participated ranged in age from roughly 18 to 90 years and resided in 20 to 25 US areas. Assignments of participants to cohorts depended upon their own reported clinical history. Among Cohort 3 donors, those recovered had two negative PCRs, clearance, or symptom resolution.

The clonotype originates from a young man who had recovered from COVID-19. The chain has TRBV28 and TRBJ2-7, with D maybe TRBD1 (6 bases). Sequencing was carried out using PBMCs or T cells enriched from blood (not recorded which). The CDR3 DNA sequence: TGTGCCAGCAGTCCCGGGACATCCATCTTGGGGCAGTACTTC. Residues: CASSPGTSILGQYF. The whole variable domain, remainder taken from reference TRBV28 and TRBJ2-7, is DVKVTQSSRYLVKRTGEKVFLECVQDMDHENMFWYRQDPGLGLRLIYFSYDVKMKEKGDIPEGYSVSREKKERFSLILESASTNQTSMYLCASSPGTSILGQYFGPGTRLTVT.